These T cell receptor beta chains were read from a single sample in a study of shared clonotypes between healthy human individuals. The data were produced by immunoSEQ multiplex PCR, yet TCRdb's version contains in-frame clones alone and is incomplete. The sample consists of 2 million to 2.5 million clones, 90% to 97% of them appearing once. The sequencing sample was made of naive CD4+ T cells sorted from blood. These receptors were taken from a man aged 18 to 35 in good health. CDR3s include the opening cysteine and the closing phenylalanine or tryptophan. Fields, in order: D gene, J gene, clone size, V gene, CDR3 protein, CDR3 DNA. D genes are given only for firm matches. Size tells how often a clone was seen (once, few, many) or the class of an expanded clone, and some rows leave it out.

d_call: NA; j_call: TRBJ1-5; clone_size: NA; v_call: TRBV14; cdr3_aa: CASSRSGWNQPQHF; cdr3_nt: TGTGCCAGCAGCCGCTCGGGGTGGAATCAGCCCCAGCATTTT
d_call: TRBD1; j_call: TRBJ1-2; clone_size: once; v_call: TRBV30; cdr3_aa: CAWSGEGGRSYTF; cdr3_nt: TGTGCCTGGAGCGGAGAAGGGGGCCGGAGCTACACCTTC
d_call: NA; j_call: TRBJ1-2; clone_size: NA; v_call: TRBV7-2; cdr3_aa: CASSLEFRTYSLKDGYTF; cdr3_nt: TGTGCCAGCAGCTTAGAATTCAGGACATACAGTTTAAAGGATGGCTACACCTTC
d_call: NA; j_call: TRBJ1-2; clone_size: NA; v_call: TRBV7-2; cdr3_aa: CASSLGQGNYGYTF; cdr3_nt: TGTGCCAGCAGCTTAGGGCAGGGGAACTATGGCTACACCTTC
d_call: TRBD2; j_call: TRBJ2-1; clone_size: NA; v_call: TRBV7-2; cdr3_aa: CASRGGLAGGHRNNEQFF; cdr3_nt: TGTGCCAGCAGAGGGGGACTAGCGGGAGGCCACCGCAACAATGAGCAGTTCTTC
d_call: TRBD2; j_call: TRBJ2-1; clone_size: NA; v_call: TRBV10-3; cdr3_aa: CAISESTTSGSNEQFF; cdr3_nt: TGTGCCATCAGTGAGTCCACTACTAGCGGGAGCAATGAGCAGTTCTTC
d_call: NA; j_call: TRBJ2-7; clone_size: NA; v_call: TRBV29-1; cdr3_aa: CSVVVNFYEQYF; cdr3_nt: TGCAGCGTCGTAGTCAACTTCTACGAGCAGTACTTC
d_call: NA; j_call: TRBJ1-5; clone_size: NA; v_call: TRBV2; cdr3_aa: CASTSSQLYQPQHF; cdr3_nt: TGTGCCAGCACCTCCTCACAGCTTTATCAGCCCCAGCATTTT
d_call: NA; j_call: TRBJ1-3; clone_size: NA; v_call: TRBV7-2; cdr3_aa: CASSVNRVPGNTIYF; cdr3_nt: TGTGCCAGCAGCGTAAACAGGGTTCCTGGAAACACCATATATTTT
d_call: NA; j_call: TRBJ2-3; clone_size: NA; v_call: TRBV11-2; cdr3_aa: CASSREPQGRQYF; cdr3_nt: TGTGCCAGCAGCCGCGAACCACAGGGTAGGCAGTATTTT
d_call: NA; j_call: TRBJ1-6; clone_size: NA; v_call: TRBV14; cdr3_aa: CASSQANRAFNSPLHF; cdr3_nt: TGTGCCAGCAGCCAAGCGAACCGAGCGTTCAATTCACCCCTCCACTTT
d_call: TRBD1; j_call: TRBJ2-3; clone_size: NA; v_call: TRBV5-1; cdr3_aa: CASSWDRAADTQYF; cdr3_nt: TGCGCCAGCAGCTGGGACAGGGCTGCAGATACGCAGTATTTT
d_call: TRBD1; j_call: TRBJ1-4; clone_size: NA; v_call: TRBV5-1; cdr3_aa: CASSSGQGDEKLFF; cdr3_nt: TGCGCCAGCAGCTCTGGACAGGGTGATGAAAAACTGTTTTTT
d_call: TRBD1; j_call: TRBJ2-5; clone_size: once; v_call: TRBV7-7; cdr3_aa: CASSSGQKQETQYF; cdr3_nt: TGTGCTAGCAGCTCGGGACAGAAGCAAGAGACCCAGTACTTC
d_call: NA; j_call: TRBJ2-7; clone_size: NA; v_call: TRBV5-1; cdr3_aa: CASSLVGGTHEQYF; cdr3_nt: TGCGCCAGCAGCTTGGTCGGGGGCACCCACGAGCAGTACTTC
d_call: NA; j_call: TRBJ2-7; clone_size: NA; v_call: TRBV10-3; cdr3_aa: CAISDFSEFYEQYF; cdr3_nt: TGTGCCATCAGTGATTTTAGTGAATTCTACGAGCAGTACTTC
d_call: TRBD1; j_call: TRBJ2-2; clone_size: NA; v_call: TRBV5-1; cdr3_aa: CASSLEGTGSTGELFF; cdr3_nt: TGCGCCAGCAGCTTGGAAGGGACAGGGAGCACCGGGGAGCTGTTTTTT
d_call: NA; j_call: TRBJ2-7; clone_size: NA; v_call: TRBV10-3; cdr3_aa: CAISGLSGEQYF; cdr3_nt: TGTGCCATCAGTGGACTCTCGGGGGAGCAGTACTTC
d_call: TRBD1; j_call: TRBJ2-5; clone_size: NA; v_call: TRBV11-1; cdr3_aa: CASSRDRGLETQYF; cdr3_nt: TGTGCCAGCAGCCGGGACAGGGGGCTAGAGACCCAGTACTTC
d_call: TRBD2; j_call: TRBJ2-1; clone_size: NA; v_call: TRBV7-2; cdr3_aa: CASSLEVVLAGGRNEQFF; cdr3_nt: TGTGCCAGCAGCTTAGAGGTTGTACTAGCGGGCGGACGCAATGAGCAGTTCTTC
d_call: NA; j_call: TRBJ1-3; clone_size: NA; v_call: TRBV9; cdr3_aa: CASSVAGSSGNTIYF; cdr3_nt: TGTGCCAGCAGCGTAGCCGGCAGCTCTGGAAACACCATATATTTT
d_call: TRBD2; j_call: TRBJ2-7; clone_size: NA; v_call: TRBV5-1; cdr3_aa: CASSSLPSGGGYEQYF; cdr3_nt: TGCGCCAGCAGCTCCCTCCCTAGCGGGGGGGGGTACGAGCAGTACTTC
d_call: TRBD1; j_call: TRBJ2-3; clone_size: NA; v_call: TRBV5-1; cdr3_aa: CASSLGQGADTQYF; cdr3_nt: TGCGCCAGCAGCTTGGGACAGGGAGCGGATACGCAGTATTTT
d_call: NA; j_call: TRBJ2-3; clone_size: NA; v_call: TRBV7-4; cdr3_aa: CASSFLSASTDTQYF; cdr3_nt: TGTGCCAGCAGCTTTCTTTCCGCTAGCACAGATACGCAGTATTTT
d_call: NA; j_call: TRBJ2-5; clone_size: NA; v_call: TRBV7-2; cdr3_aa: CASSLAGRVGGETQYF; cdr3_nt: TGTGCCAGCAGCTTAGCGGGCAGGGTGGGTGGAGAGACCCAGTACTTC
d_call: NA; j_call: TRBJ1-5; clone_size: NA; v_call: TRBV27; cdr3_aa: CASSTTGWGQPQHF; cdr3_nt: TGTGCCAGCAGTACTACAGGGTGGGGTCAGCCCCAGCATTTT
d_call: NA; j_call: TRBJ2-3; clone_size: NA; v_call: TRBV11-2; cdr3_aa: CASSRPGTNTDTQYF; cdr3_nt: TGTGCCAGCAGCCGCCCCGGGACAAACACAGATACGCAGTATTTT
d_call: TRBD1; j_call: TRBJ2-3; clone_size: NA; v_call: TRBV7-2; cdr3_aa: CASRQGIGADTQYF; cdr3_nt: TGTGCCAGCAGACAGGGGATCGGCGCAGATACGCAGTATTTT
d_call: TRBD1; j_call: TRBJ2-5; clone_size: NA; v_call: TRBV19; cdr3_aa: CASSMGRTGRQETQYF; cdr3_nt: TGTGCCAGTAGTATGGGACGGACAGGCCGCCAGGAGACCCAGTACTTC
d_call: NA; j_call: TRBJ1-5; clone_size: NA; v_call: TRBV7-2; cdr3_aa: CASSLTVYSNQPQHF; cdr3_nt: TGTGCCAGCAGCCTGACGGTTTATAGCAATCAGCCCCAGCATTTT
d_call: TRBD1; j_call: TRBJ1-1; clone_size: NA; v_call: TRBV7-2; cdr3_aa: CASSLEAQGSTEAFF; cdr3_nt: TGTGCCAGCAGCTTAGAGGCACAGGGGAGCACTGAAGCTTTCTTT
d_call: NA; j_call: TRBJ2-7; clone_size: NA; v_call: TRBV30; cdr3_aa: CAWSVFGSSYEQYF; cdr3_nt: TGTGCCTGGAGTGTATTCGGGAGCTCCTACGAGCAGTACTTC
d_call: NA; j_call: TRBJ1-6; clone_size: few; v_call: TRBV4-3; cdr3_aa: CASSQELGREPLHF; cdr3_nt: TGCGCCAGCAGCCAAGAGTTGGGCCGCGAACCCCTCCACTTT
d_call: TRBD1; j_call: TRBJ2-5; clone_size: NA; v_call: TRBV5-1; cdr3_aa: CASSKDRGLVSETQYF; cdr3_nt: TGCGCCAGCAGCAAGGACAGGGGGCTCGTCTCAGAGACCCAGTACTTC
d_call: NA; j_call: TRBJ2-5; clone_size: NA; v_call: TRBV7-6; cdr3_aa: CASSLEWGTQYF; cdr3_nt: TGTGCCAGCAGCTTAGAGTGGGGGACCCAGTACTTC
d_call: NA; j_call: TRBJ2-3; clone_size: NA; v_call: TRBV10-3; cdr3_aa: CAISDRGMGGTDTQYF; cdr3_nt: TGTGCCATCAGTGACAGGGGGATGGGGGGAACAGATACGCAGTATTTT
d_call: NA; j_call: TRBJ2-3; clone_size: NA; v_call: TRBV2; cdr3_aa: CASSEATRVIDTQYF; cdr3_nt: TGTGCCAGCAGTGAAGCGACTAGGGTTATAGATACGCAGTATTTT
d_call: NA; j_call: TRBJ2-5; clone_size: NA; v_call: TRBV4-3; cdr3_aa: CASSQQGRKETQYF; cdr3_nt: TGCGCCAGCAGCCAACAGGGGAGGAAGGAGACCCAGTACTTC
d_call: NA; j_call: TRBJ2-1; clone_size: NA; v_call: TRBV7-9; cdr3_aa: CASSLEGGSYNEQFF; cdr3_nt: TGTGCCAGCAGCTTAGAAGGGGGCTCCTACAATGAGCAGTTCTTC
d_call: NA; j_call: TRBJ1-6; clone_size: NA; v_call: TRBV28; cdr3_aa: CASTGGEPKGSPLHF; cdr3_nt: TGTGCCAGCACCGGGGGGGAACCTAAGGGTTCACCCCTCCACTTT
d_call: TRBD1; j_call: TRBJ2-7; clone_size: NA; v_call: TRBV19; cdr3_aa: CASSTGQGSYEQYF; cdr3_nt: TGTGCCAGTAGTACGGGACAGGGCTCCTACGAGCAGTACTTC
d_call: NA; j_call: TRBJ2-7; clone_size: NA; v_call: TRBV5-1; cdr3_aa: CASRDSYEQYF; cdr3_nt: TGCGCCAGCCGGGACTCCTACGAGCAGTACTTC
d_call: NA; j_call: TRBJ2-1; clone_size: NA; v_call: TRBV4-3; cdr3_aa: CASSHQDRDNEQFF; cdr3_nt: TGCGCCAGCAGCCACCAGGACAGAGACAATGAGCAGTTCTTC
d_call: NA; j_call: TRBJ2-7; clone_size: NA; v_call: TRBV28; cdr3_aa: CASSSKAYEQYF; cdr3_nt: TGTGCCAGCAGCTCCAAAGCCTACGAGCAGTACTTC
d_call: NA; j_call: TRBJ2-2; clone_size: NA; v_call: TRBV11-2; cdr3_aa: CASSLSGGKKPGELFF; cdr3_nt: TGTGCCAGCAGCTTAAGCGGCGGGAAGAAGCCCGGGGAGCTGTTTTTT
d_call: TRBD2; j_call: TRBJ2-1; clone_size: NA; v_call: TRBV7-9; cdr3_aa: CASTTRGLAGVHEQFF; cdr3_nt: TGTGCCAGCACTACTAGGGGACTAGCCGGTGTACATGAGCAGTTCTTC
d_call: NA; j_call: TRBJ1-1; clone_size: NA; v_call: TRBV5-1; cdr3_aa: CASRGTGAEAFF; cdr3_nt: TGCGCCAGCAGGGGCACGGGGGCTGAAGCTTTCTTT
d_call: TRBD1; j_call: TRBJ1-5; clone_size: NA; v_call: TRBV10-3; cdr3_aa: CAIGTGSNQPQHF; cdr3_nt: TGTGCCATCGGGACAGGGTCTAATCAGCCCCAGCATTTT